This T cell receptor (beta chain) was sequenced in a study of response to subunit inactivated influenza vaccine. Whole-study results and caveats: The authors offered the suggestion that each seasonal influenza vaccination recruits few new T cells.

TCRdb recomputed calls from the RT-PCR reads with MiXCR, one row per CDR3 protein. The sample lists 600,000 to 850,000 distinct CDR3 sequences, approximately 15% seen once, with 6.5% to 8% in the top ten. Comment on this clonotype: The antigen is undetermined.

The ends lost 7 bases at V and 6 bases at J; junction bases unmatched: 10. This CDR3 region has 15 residues. The TCR originated in a man in his fifties or sixties who received an inactivated influenza vaccine. The chain links TRBV12-3 or TRBV12-4 to TRBJ2-2; the match to TRBD2 covers 8 bases. Source: PBMCs from blood, taken roughly 15 days before vaccination. This CDR3 is CASKPGGGFAGELFF. The CDR3 DNA reads as TGTGCCAGCAAACCCGGGGGGGGGTTTGCCGGGGAGCTGTTTTTT.